These 9 T cell receptor beta chains originate from one sample sequenced in a study of vaccination effects on CD4 cells after COVID-19 (dated by TCRdb to between 2020 and 2023). These receptors' antigens are unknown. The method was the immunoSEQ multiplex PCR assay. TCRdb retrieved this table from immuneACCESS and kept in-frame rearrangements only. Not all clones are present; in checked studies, unresolved V genes account for under half, and no reason is known for the remainder. The sample table records around 69,000 clones; 74% of these occur just once. The ten most abundant clones make up less than 2% of the sample. In the ViraFEST assay, PBMC were stimulated with viral peptide pools, and antigen-specific CD4+ T cell clonotypes were then identified by expansion using TCR sequencing. After approximately 11 days of culture, CD4+ T cells were isolated with the EasySep CD4+ T cell isolation kit. Each participant received two doses of an mRNA SARS-CoV-2 vaccine, either BNT162b2 or mRNA-1273.

Sequences were derived from CD4+ T cells from PBMCs cultured with HCoV-229E spike peptides, sampled after COVID-19 vaccination. The cell subset or site label, as the study defines it: HCoV-229E spike overlapping peptide pool stimulation. Receptor source: a human donor who received a COVID-19 vaccine.

The V and J genes are TRBV7-9 and TRBJ2-3; tentatively, D is TRBD2 (7 bases). This CDR3 spans 15 amino acids. Trimming left V 1 base short and J 6 bases short, with 14 bases between. From germline, CDR1 is SEHNR and CDR2 FQNEAQ (reference sequence). CDR3 coding DNA: TGTGCCAGCAGCTTAGGTGGGGGGGCCTCGGATACGCAGTATTTT. Translated, it gives CASSLGGGASDTQYF.

J is TRBJ2-2 and V is TRBV7-3; tentatively, D is TRBD1 (5 bases). The CDR3 sequence is 14 residues long. Germline V CDR1 and CDR2: SGHTA, FQGTGA. Trimming removed 5 bases at V and 5 bases at J, with 12 bases between. The CDR3 loop is CASSPSWTTGELFF. The CDR3 DNA is TGTGCCAGCAGCCCATCATGGACAACCGGGGAGCTGTTTTTT.

The rearrangement links TRBV5-6 to TRBJ1-6; D gene unclear. Germline loops: CDR1 SGHDT, CDR2 YYEEEE. V was shortened by 8 bases and J by 0 bases, with 9 bases between the two germline ends. The CDR3 spans 14 residues. The CDR3 coding sequence is TGTGCCAGTACGTCCATCTCCTATAATTCACCCCTCCACTTT. Its protein is CASTSISYNSPLHF.

This clone appeared once. Here the CDR3 DNA reads TGCAGCGCCCAGCTAGCGGGGATGGGTACCCAGTACTTC. Its protein is CSAQLAGMGTQYF. The chain uses TRBV29-1 and TRBJ2-5, with 9 bases that match TRBD2. The CDR3 is made up of 13 amino acids. CDR1 SQVTM and CDR2 ANQGSEA come from the germline V gene. With V trimmed by 7 bases and J by 8 bases, 11 bases remained unmatched.

The CDR3 bases are TGTGCCTGGAGTGCGGGACAGTTCACAGATACGCAGTATTTT. Translated: CAWSAGQFTDTQYF. V is TRBV30 and J is TRBJ2-3; TRBD1 aligns across 7 bases. V was pared by 1 base and J by 2 bases, with 3 bases of the junction left unmatched. CDR3 size: 14 residues. The germline V gene encodes CDR1 GTSNPN and CDR2 SVGIG (reference sequence).

This rearrangement joins TRBV7-2 to TRBJ2-1; 11 bases map to TRBD2. V was clipped by 0 bases and J by 2 bases; unmatched bases: 9. The CDR3 runs to 19 residues. CDR1 SGHTA and CDR2 FQGNSA come from the germline V gene. The CDR3 here is CASSLAAIAGGDPYNEQFF. The CDR3 DNA reads as TGTGCCAGCAGCTTAGCGGCCATAGCGGGGGGGGACCCCTACAATGAGCAGTTCTTC.

The CDR3 DNA follows: TGTGCCAGCAGCCAAGGATGGGGGGAGGCAGATACGCAGTATTTT. Its translation is CASSQGWGEADTQYF. The chain employs TRBV3-1 (or the pseudogene TRBV3-2) and TRBJ2-3, with a tentative D call TRBD2 (6 bases). V shed 1 base and J shed 4 bases, with 12 bases lying between them. Germline V gene sequence: CDR1 LGHDT, CDR2 YNNKEL (reference sequence). The CDR3 is 15 amino acids.

This chain joins TRBV27 and TRBJ1-2, with TRBD1 as a possible D gene (5 bases). Trimming left V 5 bases short and J 3 bases short, with 22 bases between. There are 17 residues in the CDR3. Per germline, CDR1 MNHEY and CDR2 SMNVEV (reference sequence). CDR3 amino acids: CASSQNRDVNWDYGYTF. DNA for the CDR3: TGTGCCAGCAGTCAGAACCGGGACGTCAACTGGGACTATGGCTACACCTTC.

The rearrangement uses TRBV5-4 and TRBJ2-7; possibly TRBD1 for D (5 bases). The V end lost 0 bases, the J end lost 6 bases, and 16 bases lay between the germline ends. CDR3 length: 15 amino acids. Per the germline V gene, CDR1 is SGHNT and CDR2 is YYREEE (reference sequence). The CDR3 loop reads CASSLVFQGPFEQYV. The CDR3 region has the DNA TGTGCCAGCAGCTTGGTATTCCAGGGTCCCTTCGAGCAGTACGTC.